This T cell receptor beta chain appears in the sequencing data of a study of chemoradiotherapy in HPV16-positive cancers. Losses at the gene ends were 5 bases for V and 4 bases for J; bases not matched to a gene: 6. The germline V gene has CDR1 SGHTA and CDR2 FQGNSA. The CDR3 spans 14 residues. Sequencing was performed with immunoSEQ multiplex PCR; in TCRdb, only in-frame clones are kept and a portion is missing. The top ten hold 4.5% to 5% of the sample, which has about 2,200 clones, 90% seen once. The sequence derives from a human donor with HPV-associated anogenital cancer. The V call is TRBV7-2, the J call TRBJ1-1; TRBD1 matches at 8 bases. The material sequenced was tumor tissue, taken from a patient who underwent chemoradiotherapy. CDR3: CASSGQGPGTEAFF. In DNA, the CDR3 is TGTGCCAGCAGCGGACAGGGCCCCGGCACTGAAGCTTTCTTT.